The 23 T cell receptor beta chains presented below share a single source sample, sequenced in a study of blood T cell repertoires in COVID-19. Assay: immunoSEQ multiplex PCR; the TCRdb copy retains only in-frame clones and omits some. This sample has more than 200,000 clones; less than 90% occur once, and the top ten carry more than 9%. Sample: peripheral blood. The receptors stem from a woman older than 75 with COVID-19, enrolled during active disease.

This clone came up once. This sequence joins TRBV11-2 and TRBJ1-4, with TRBD1 as a possible D gene (5 bases). V lost 6 bases, J lost 1 base, and 9 bases lay in between. Germline V gene data show CDR1 as SGHAT and CDR2 as FQNNGV. The CDR3 loop spans 14 amino acids. The CDR3 DNA is TGTGCCAGCAGGGACGGGGGAACTAATGAAAAACTGTTTTTT. Encoded protein: CASRDGGTNEKLFF.

This clone has ten or more counts. The chain recombines TRBV12-3 or TRBV12-4 with TRBJ1-1, with 9 bases matching TRBD1. The CDR3 is 13 amino acids. With V trimmed by 5 bases and J by 5 bases, 3 bases remained unmatched. The CDR3 reads CASSVGQGTEAFF. In DNA, the CDR3 is TGTGCCAGCAGTGTTGGACAGGGGACTGAAGCTTTCTTT.

The V call is TRBV9, the J call TRBJ2-6, with D maybe TRBD2 (7 bases). Between the trimmed V and J ends, which lost 4 bases and 4 bases, there was a span of 15 bases. This CDR3 has 16 amino acids. Germline CDR1 reads SGDLS; CDR2 reads YYNGEE. CDR3 nucleotides: TGTGCCAGCAGCCTAGGGGGGGGCCCCGGGGCCAACGTCCTGACTTTC. This codes for CASSLGGGPGANVLTF.

CDR3: CASSPGGQGARNEQFF. As DNA, the CDR3 is TGCGCCAGCAGCCCCGGAGGACAGGGGGCGCGCAATGAGCAGTTCTTC. V is TRBV5-1 and J is TRBJ2-1; TRBD1 agrees at 11 bases. Unmatched junction bases numbered 9, after V lost 4 bases and J lost 6 bases. The CDR3 spans 16 residues. Germline CDR1 reads SGHRS; CDR2 reads YFSETQ.

The genes are TRBV5-1 and TRBJ2-2; 10 bases are a match to TRBD2. Losses at the gene ends were 4 bases for V and 0 bases for J; bases not matched to a gene: 6. Germline V CDR1 and CDR2: SGHRS, YFSETQ. This CDR3 comprises 17 residues. Here the CDR3 reads CASSANSGGTNTGELFF. CDR3 sequence (DNA): TGCGCCAGCAGCGCGAATAGCGGGGGGACGAACACCGGGGAGCTGTTTTTT. The variable domain in full, completed from reference TRBV5-1 and TRBJ2-2, reads KAGVTQTPRYLIKTRGQQVTLSCSPISGHRSVSWYQQTPGQGLQFLFEYFSETQRNKGNFPGRFSGRQFSNSRSEMNVSTLELGDSALYLCASSANSGGTNTGELFFGEGSRLTVL.

In its sample, this clone was seen once. V and J are TRBV11-3 and TRBJ2-3; D is possibly TRBD2 (5 bases). This CDR3 is built from 16 residues. V gave up 5 bases and J gave up 4 bases, with 19 bases separating them. Germline CDR1 reads SGHNT; CDR2 reads YENEEA. In DNA, the CDR3 is TGTGCCAGCAGCCTCGGACTGGTAGGGCCCCCAGATACGCAGTATTTT. Its translation: CASSLGLVGPPDTQYF.

This clone occurred once. This sequence joins TRBV27 and TRBJ2-2; possible D gene TRBD1, 8 bases. Looked up from germline, CDR1 is MNHEY and CDR2 is SMNVEV (reference sequence). Trimming cost V 1 base and J 5 bases, with 14 bases left between them. This CDR3 spans 16 amino acids. The chain's CDR3 is CASSLFAQGGTGELFF. Written as DNA, the CDR3 is TGTGCCAGCAGTTTATTCGCACAGGGGGGGACCGGGGAGCTGTTTTTT.

The J gene is TRBJ2-5, the V gene TRBV5-5; TRBD2 matches at 9 bases. J lost 2 bases, V lost 0 bases, and 11 bases had no gene match. The CDR3 extends over 18 amino acids. From germline, CDR1 is SGHKS and CDR2 YYEKEE (reference sequence). The CDR3 DNA reads TGTGCCAGCAGCTTGGCCGGTCGTAGCGGGGGAGTACAAGAGACCCAGTACTTC. Protein: CASSLAGRSGGVQETQYF. The full variable domain, in which reference TRBV5-5 and TRBJ2-5 provide the parts outside the CDR3, is DAGVTQSPTHLIKTRGQQVTLRCSPISGHKSVSWYQQVLGQGPQFIFQYYEKEERGRGNFPDRFSARQFPNYSSELNVNALLLGDSALYLCASSLAGRSGGVQETQYFGPGTRLLVL.

The J gene is TRBJ1-4, the V gene TRBV27; 8 positions match TRBD1. Germline assignment: CDR1 MNHEY and CDR2 SMNVEV (reference sequence). The CDR3 covers 14 residues. J was trimmed by 8 bases and V by 2 bases; bases with no gene match: 4. CDR3 sequence reads: CASSLQGAGEKLFF. As DNA, the CDR3 is TGTGCCAGCAGTTTACAGGGGGCAGGCGAAAAACTGTTTTTT.

The J gene is TRBJ1-4, the V gene TRBV3-1 (or the pseudogene TRBV3-2); 9 bases map to TRBD1. After removal of 1 base from V and 13 bases from J, the junction contained 22 bases not matched to a gene. The CDR3 runs 19 residues. CDR1 is LGHDT, CDR2 YNNKEL, per germline (reference sequence). The CDR3 DNA follows: TGTGCCAGCAGCCAAGTAAGAAATGCTAAGGACAGGGGCCCAGTAAGACTGTTTTTT. Residues: CASSQVRNAKDRGPVRLFF.

The rearrangement links TRBV7-2 to TRBJ2-3, with D possibly being TRBD2 (6 bases). CDR1 SGHTA and CDR2 FQGNSA come from the germline V gene. This CDR3 region has 16 residues. V was trimmed by 3 bases and J by 6 bases, leaving 19 bases between them. The CDR3 DNA follows: TGTGCCAGCAGCTTTTCCGACCAGCGGGCTGGGGATACGCAGTATTTT. Translated: CASSFSDQRAGDTQYF.

The chain joins TRBV11-3 to TRBJ1-2; 8 positions agree with TRBD1. V shed 5 bases, J shed 7 bases, and the junction held 9 bases outside the gene matches. Germline values: CDR1 SGHNT, CDR2 YENEEA. The CDR3 runs 14 residues. CDR3 residues: CASSLNDRGSGYTF. In nucleotides, the CDR3 is TGTGCCAGCAGCCTGAACGACAGGGGAAGTGGCTACACCTTC.

The chain joins TRBV19 to TRBJ2-1, with 7 bases lining up with TRBD2. Germline loops: CDR1 LNHDA, CDR2 SQIVND (reference sequence). With V trimmed by 5 bases and J by 10 bases, 14 bases remained unmatched. CDR3 length: 15 residues. This CDR3 is CASSHPSGATKEQFF. The CDR3 nucleotides read TGTGCCAGTAGTCACCCCAGCGGGGCGACCAAGGAGCAGTTCTTC.

This rearrangement joins TRBV5-4 to TRBJ2-2; the D gene is possibly TRBD1 (6 bases). V was cut by 0 bases and J by 5 bases, with 11 bases left in between. Germline V gives CDR1 SGHNT, CDR2 YYREEE (reference sequence). The CDR3 contains 15 residues. DNA of the CDR3: TGTGCCAGCAGCTTGGAGGGGACACCAACCGGGGAGCTGTTTTTT. It yields the protein CASSLEGTPTGELFF.

The CDR3: CASSESSGSTGELFF. In DNA, the CDR3 is TGCGCCAGCAGTGAGTCGTCGGGATCCACCGGGGAGCTGTTTTTT. The chain uses TRBV10-1 and TRBJ2-2, with D possibly matching TRBD2 (5 bases). Looked up from germline, CDR1 is WNHNN and CDR2 is SYGVQD (reference sequence). This CDR3 is 15 amino acids long. The V gene lost 0 bases and the J gene lost 4 bases, with 9 bases spanning the gap.

The V gene is TRBV4-2, the J gene TRBJ2-7; 11 bases are shared with TRBD1. The germline V gene has CDR1 LGHNA and CDR2 YNFKEQ. The CDR3 sequence is 15 residues long. J gave up 4 bases and V 1 base, and 3 bases lay outside the gene matches. The CDR3 DNA is TGTGCCAGCAGCCAAGTGGGACAGGGGGGGTACGAGCAGTACTTC. Protein product: CASSQVGQGGYEQYF.

The rearrangement uses TRBV6-5 and TRBJ1-6, with 10 bases matching TRBD1. The germline CDR1 and CDR2 sequences are MNHEY and SVGAGI. The CDR3 is 15 residues long. Losses at the gene ends were 7 bases for V and 4 bases for J; bases not matched to a gene: 4. This CDR3 reads CASKRDRGYNSPLHF. CDR3 bases: TGTGCCAGCAAAAGGGACAGGGGTTATAATTCACCCCTCCACTTT.

The V and J genes are TRBV15 and TRBJ2-2; D remains unclear. V lost 3 bases to trimming and J lost 3 bases, with 8 bases between them. The CDR3 has 14 residues. Germline V CDR1 and CDR2: LNHNV, YYDKDF (reference sequence). The CDR3 coding sequence is TGTGCCACCAGCAGGGTAGTAGACACCGGGGAGCTGTTTTTT. Translation gives CATSRVVDTGELFF.

The sample holds a few counts of this clone. The chain joins TRBV6-2 or TRBV6-3 to TRBJ2-2, with D maybe TRBD1 (5 bases). Germline-derived CDR1 and CDR2 are MNHEY and SVGEGT. The V end was cut by 0 bases, the J end by 3 bases, with 11 bases between. This CDR3 spans 16 amino acids. The CDR3 coding sequence is TGTGCCAGCAGTTACTCTGGCAGGGATTACACCGGGGAGCTGTTTTTT. Residues: CASSYSGRDYTGELFF.

V and J are TRBV27 and TRBJ1-6; 7 nucleotides line up with TRBD1. The ends lost 5 bases at V and 7 bases at J; junction bases unmatched: 14. Germline lookup yields CDR1 MNHEY and CDR2 SMNVEV (reference sequence). The CDR3 consists of 17 residues. The CDR3 sequence: CASSPRPGQLKNSPLHF. DNA of the CDR3: TGTGCCAGCAGTCCACGACCGGGACAGCTAAAAAATTCACCCCTCCACTTT.

The chain carries TRBV6-5 and TRBJ1-4; TRBD1 matches at 7 bases. The CDR3 sequence is 15 residues long. From germline, CDR1 is MNHEY and CDR2 SVGAGI. Trimming at V came to 0 bases and at J to 9 bases, leaving 7 bases not matched to a gene. CDR3 protein: CASSYSRLGQKKLFF. CDR3 DNA sequence: TGTGCCAGCAGTTACTCCCGGCTGGGACAGAAAAAACTGTTTTTT.

Remarks on this clone: A junction boundary mismatches the germline segment, possibly from a read error. V usage is TRBV10-3 and J usage is TRBJ2-1, with TRBD2 matching over 15 bases. The CDR3 runs to 15 residues. From germline, CDR1 is ENHRY and CDR2 SYGVKD. In DNA, the CDR3 is TGTGCCATCACTGAGGGACTAGCGGGGGGCAATGAGCAGTTCTTC. The encoded protein is CAITEGLAGGNEQFF.

The chain recombines TRBV5-1 with TRBJ1-5; D not certain. The CDR3 consists of 15 residues. Per the germline V gene, CDR1 is SGHRS and CDR2 is YFSETQ. V dropped 1 base and J dropped 1 base, with 9 bases sitting between them. For the CDR3, the DNA is TGCGCCAGCAGCTTGTCGGGTGCGAGCAATCAGCCCCAGCATTTT. It is translated as CASSLSGASNQPQHF.